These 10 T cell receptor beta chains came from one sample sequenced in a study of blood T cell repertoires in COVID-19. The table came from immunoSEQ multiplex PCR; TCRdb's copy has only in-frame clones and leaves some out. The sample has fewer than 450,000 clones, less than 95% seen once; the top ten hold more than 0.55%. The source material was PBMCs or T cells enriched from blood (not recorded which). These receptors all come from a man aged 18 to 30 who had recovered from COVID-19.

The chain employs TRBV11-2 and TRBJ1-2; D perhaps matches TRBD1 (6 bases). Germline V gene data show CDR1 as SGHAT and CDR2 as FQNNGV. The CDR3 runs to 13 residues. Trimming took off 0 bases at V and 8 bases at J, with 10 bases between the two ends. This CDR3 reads CASSLDRGRGYTF. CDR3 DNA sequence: TGTGCCAGCAGCTTAGATAGGGGGAGAGGCTACACCTTC.

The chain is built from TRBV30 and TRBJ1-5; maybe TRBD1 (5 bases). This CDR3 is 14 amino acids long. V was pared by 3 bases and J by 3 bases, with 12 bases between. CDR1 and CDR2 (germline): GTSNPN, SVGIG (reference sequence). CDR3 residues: CAWREQVPNQPQHF. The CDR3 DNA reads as TGTGCCTGGAGAGAACAGGTCCCCAATCAGCCCCAGCATTTT.

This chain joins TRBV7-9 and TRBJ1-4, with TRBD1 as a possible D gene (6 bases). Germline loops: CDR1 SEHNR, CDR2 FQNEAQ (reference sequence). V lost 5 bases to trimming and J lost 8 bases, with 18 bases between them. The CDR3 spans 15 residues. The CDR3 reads CASSPQQAGGEKLFF. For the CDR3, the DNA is TGTGCCAGCAGCCCGCAACAGGCTGGGGGCGAAAAACTGTTTTTT.

The CDR3 region is CASSFTGYTGELFF. Here the CDR3 DNA reads TGTGCCAGTAGTTTTACAGGGTATACCGGGGAGCTGTTTTTT. V usage is TRBV19 and J usage is TRBJ2-2; weak D call: TRBD1 (6 bases). The length of the CDR3 is 14 residues. Deletions cut 5 bases from V and 5 bases from J, with 12 bases between. Looked up from germline, CDR1 is LNHDA and CDR2 is SQIVND (reference sequence). Combining the CDR3 with reference TRBV19 and TRBJ2-2 gives the whole variable domain DGGITQSPKYLFRKEGQNVTLSCEQNLNHDAMYWYRQDPGQGLRLIYYSQIVNDFQKGDIAEGYSVSREKKESFPLTVTSAQKNPTAFYLCASSFTGYTGELFFGEGSRLTVL.

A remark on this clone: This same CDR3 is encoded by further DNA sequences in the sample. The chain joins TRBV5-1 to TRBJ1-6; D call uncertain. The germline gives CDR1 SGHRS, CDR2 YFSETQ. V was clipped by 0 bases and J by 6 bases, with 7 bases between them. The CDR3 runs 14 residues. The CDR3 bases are TGCGCCAGCAGCTTGGGGGGAGGTAATTCACCCCTCCACTTT. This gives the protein CASSLGGGNSPLHF.

This chain's CDR3 is CASRSSLAGPLYEQYF. The CDR3 region has the DNA TGTGCCAGCAGATCCTCGCTAGCGGGGCCTCTCTACGAGCAGTACTTC. V is TRBV11-2 and J is TRBJ2-7, with 9 bases fitting TRBD2. This CDR3 region has 16 residues. J lost 3 bases, V lost 6 bases, and 12 bases had no gene match. Germline V gene sequence: CDR1 SGHAT, CDR2 FQNNGV.

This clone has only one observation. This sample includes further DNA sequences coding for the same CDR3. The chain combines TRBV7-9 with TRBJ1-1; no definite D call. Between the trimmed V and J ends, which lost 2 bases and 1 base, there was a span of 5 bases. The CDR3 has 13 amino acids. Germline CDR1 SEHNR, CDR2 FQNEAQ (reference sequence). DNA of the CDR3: TGTGCCAGCAGCTTATTAGCGAACACTGAAGCTTTCTTT. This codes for CASSLLANTEAFF.

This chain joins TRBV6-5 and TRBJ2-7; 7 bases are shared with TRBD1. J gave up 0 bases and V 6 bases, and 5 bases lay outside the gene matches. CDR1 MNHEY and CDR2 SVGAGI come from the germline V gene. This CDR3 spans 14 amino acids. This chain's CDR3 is CASSGQVSSYEQYF. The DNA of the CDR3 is TGTGCCAGCAGCGGACAGGTTAGCTCCTACGAGCAGTACTTC.

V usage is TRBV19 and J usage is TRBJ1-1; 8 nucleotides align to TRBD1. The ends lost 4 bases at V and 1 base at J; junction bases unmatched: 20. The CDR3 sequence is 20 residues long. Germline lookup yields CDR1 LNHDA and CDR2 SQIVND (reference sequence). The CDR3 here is CASSKRPIRGTGGTNTEAFF. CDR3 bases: TGTGCCAGTAGTAAACGTCCAATCCGGGGGACAGGAGGGACGAACACTGAAGCTTTCTTT.

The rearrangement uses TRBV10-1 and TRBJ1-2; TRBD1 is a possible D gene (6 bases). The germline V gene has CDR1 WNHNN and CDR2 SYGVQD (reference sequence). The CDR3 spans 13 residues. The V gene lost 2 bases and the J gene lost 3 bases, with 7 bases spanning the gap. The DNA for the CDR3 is TGCGCCAGCAGTGAGCGGACAGACTATGGCTACACCTTC. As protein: CASSERTDYGYTF.